The sequence of this T cell receptor (beta chain) was determined in a study of T-cell reconstitution after alpha-beta-depleted transplantation in children. Overall study results and limits: The main origin of T-cell counts and diversity one year after transplant was newly produced T cells. There were some patients whose high TCRbeta diversity at day 60 came from surviving recipient T cells and thymic progenitors. It was reported that alpha-beta T cells came from several hundred expanded graft clones (about two months after transplant).

The authors prepared the TCRbeta library with unique molecular identifiers. MiXCR was run by TCRdb on the PCR reads, yielding one entry per CDR3 protein. The sample yields 500,000 to 600,000 distinct CDR3 sequences, roughly a quarter seen once. Germline lookup yields CDR1 DFQATT and CDR2 SNEGSKA (reference sequence). CDR3 length: 15 amino acids. After removal of 1 base from V and 4 bases from J, the junction contained 4 bases not matched to a gene. A note on this clonotype: The antigen remains undetermined.

This sequence was found in a boy under two years old with Wiskott-Aldrich syndrome, due to receive a stem cell transplant. This sample comprised PBMCs, obtained before TCRalphabeta/CD19-depleted stem cell transplant. The rearrangement links TRBV20-1 to TRBJ2-2; 9 bases match TRBD2. As DNA, the CDR3 is TGCAGTGCTAGAGTAAATAGCGGGGGCACCGGGGAGCTGTTTTTT. This codes for CSARVNSGGTGELFF.